The 7 T cell receptor beta chains listed next were all sequenced from one sample in a study of T-cell memory formation after mild COVID-19. MiXCR was run by TCRdb on the 5' RACE reads, yielding one entry per CDR3 protein. The sample holds some 210,000 distinct CDR3 sequences, about 10% seen once. What was sequenced was PBMCs or a T cell subset sorted from them (not recorded which). The receptors here all came from a man between 18 and 29 years old who had mild COVID-19 (a few samples of this study predate the infection). Cell type and time point are not known.

This clonotype was seen a handful of times. V is TRBV6-2 or TRBV6-3 and J is TRBJ1-2; a possible D gene is TRBD1 (5 bases). Germline V gene sequence: CDR1 MNHEY, CDR2 SVGEGT. This CDR3 is 14 amino acids long. The ends were cut back, 4 bases at V and 9 bases at J, with 18 bases in the middle. CDR3 DNA sequence: TGTGCCAGCAGTTCCCGGGCAGGGCCTAGTCGCTACACCTTC. It yields the protein CASSSRAGPSRYTF.

This clonotype was seen a handful of times. V gene TRBV7-2 combines with J gene TRBJ2-3; 11 bases map to TRBD2. The CDR3 length is 16 residues. V was pared by 2 bases and J by 5 bases, with 6 bases of the junction left unmatched. Germline V CDR1 and CDR2: SGHTA, FQGNSA. CDR3 bases: TGTGCCAGCAGCTTAAGGCTAGCGGGGGGTGTAGATACGCAGTATTTT. Translated: CASSLRLAGGVDTQYF. Supplemented by reference TRBV7-2 and TRBJ2-3, the full variable domain reads GAGVSQSPSNKVTEKGKDVELRCDPISGHTALYWYRQSLGQGLEFLIYFQGNSAPDKSGLPSDRFSAERTGGSVSTLTIQRTQQEDSAVYLCASSLRLAGGVDTQYFGPGTRLTVL.

This clonotype was observed a few times. The chain is built from TRBV29-1 and TRBJ2-2; 9 bases agree with TRBD2. After removal of 6 bases from V and 4 bases from J, the junction contained 6 bases not matched to a gene. There are 14 residues in the CDR3. Germline V gene sequence: CDR1 SQVTM, CDR2 ANQGSEA. The CDR3 sequence is CSVSGLASTGELFF. The CDR3 bases are TGCAGCGTATCGGGACTAGCAAGCACCGGGGAGCTGTTTTTT.

The chain combines TRBV9 with TRBJ1-3; D remains unclear. Trimming cost V 3 bases and J 3 bases, with 13 bases left between them. The CDR3 is 15 amino acids. Germline-derived CDR1 and CDR2 are SGDLS and YYNGEE. CDR3 sequence reads: CASSEGYPDGNTIYF. The CDR3 DNA reads TGTGCCAGCAGCGAGGGTTACCCGGATGGAAACACCATATATTTT.

At least ten counts were recorded for this clonotype. The chain carries TRBV7-3 and TRBJ2-5, with TRBD2 matching 8 bases. This CDR3 is built from 14 residues. V lost 5 bases, J lost 1 base, and 3 bases stayed unmatched. Per the germline V gene, CDR1 is SGHTA and CDR2 is FQGTGA. The DNA of the CDR3 is TGTGCCAGCAGCCCTCGGGAGGGCCAAGAGACCCAGTACTTC. Translation gives CASSPREGQETQYF.

This clonotype appeared a few times. This sequence joins TRBV10-3 and TRBJ1-2; D possibly corresponds to TRBD1 (5 bases). Germline values: CDR1 ENHRY, CDR2 SYGVKD. The V and J ends lost 0 bases and 5 bases respectively, with 19 bases between them. This CDR3 region has 17 residues. In DNA form, the CDR3 reads TGTGCCATCAGTGAGTCCGGCCGCCGTTGGGAGGGGTATGGCTACACCTTC. It encodes CAISESGRRWEGYGYTF.

In its sample, this clonotype was seen a few times. The chain combines TRBV6-5 with TRBJ1-3; D unresolved. Looked up from germline, CDR1 is MNHEY and CDR2 is SVGAGI. V was clipped by 0 bases and J by 1 base, with 19 bases between them. There are 19 residues in the CDR3. Here the CDR3 DNA reads TGTGCCAGCAGTTACTCGATCCCGGGTCAGCCCTATTCTGGAAACACCATATATTTT. It encodes CASSYSIPGQPYSGNTIYF.